Included here is one T cell receptor (beta chain) sequence, with context. The specificity of this receptor is unknown. There are no base qualities to consult, and no much larger clone falls within one base. The data stem from a study of control samples from healthy donors and cancer patients (dated by TCRdb to the early 2020s). Receptor amplification or capture employed the immunoSEQ multiplex PCR assay. Held by TCRdb, this immuneACCESS table contains in-frame sequences only and omits some clones. Under half of the omission traces to an unresolved V gene where checked; the cause of the rest is unknown. The sample table records 70,000 to 95,000 clones; 80% to 95% of these occur just once. In total, the top ten clones hold over 1% of the sample. V and J are trimmed by 6 bases and 5 bases, and the gene matches miss 7 bases of the junction. The germline V gene (reference sequence) gives CDR1 as SEHNR and CDR2 as FQNEAQ. Its CDR3 holds 14 amino acids, cysteine through phenylalanine. Solely the CDR3 DNA is kept, with 42 bases framed from the first base.

The sequenced sample consisted of PBMCs. The chain links TRBV7-9 with TRBJ1-1; the junction holds 9 bases that match TRBD1. This receptor was identified in a woman aged 40-49 years with lung cancer. The DNA sequence is TGTGCCAGCAGTTCGGCGGACAGGGGAACTGAAGCTTTCTTT. This codes for CASSSADRGTEAFF.